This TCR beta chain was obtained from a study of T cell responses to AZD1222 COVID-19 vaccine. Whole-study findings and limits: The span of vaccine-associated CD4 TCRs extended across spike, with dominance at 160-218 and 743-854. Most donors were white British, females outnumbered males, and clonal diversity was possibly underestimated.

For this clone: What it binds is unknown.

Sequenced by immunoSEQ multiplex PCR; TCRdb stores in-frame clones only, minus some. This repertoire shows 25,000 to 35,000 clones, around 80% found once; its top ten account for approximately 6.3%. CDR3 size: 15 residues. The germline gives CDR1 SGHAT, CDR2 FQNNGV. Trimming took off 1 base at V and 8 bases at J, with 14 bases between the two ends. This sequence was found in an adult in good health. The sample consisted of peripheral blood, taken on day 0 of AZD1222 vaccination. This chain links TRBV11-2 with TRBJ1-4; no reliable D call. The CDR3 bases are TGTGCCAGCAGCTTAGTCAGAGGGTCGGAGGAAAAACTGTTTTTT. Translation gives CASSLVRGSEEKLFF. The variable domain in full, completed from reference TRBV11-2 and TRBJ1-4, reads EAGVAQSPRYKIIEKRQSVAFWCNPISGHATLYWYQQILGQGPKLLIQFQNNGVVDDSQLPKDRFSAERLKGVDSTLKIQPAKLEDSAVYLCASSLVRGSEEKLFFGSGTQLSVL.